This T cell receptor (beta chain) was captured by sequencing in a study of T cell changes during pregnancy in multiple sclerosis. Germline values: CDR1 LNHNV, CDR2 YYDKDF (reference sequence). CDR3 length equals 16 residues. Deletions cut 0 bases from V and 0 bases from J, with 12 bases between. Data came from immunoSEQ multiplex PCR; TCRdb stores just in-frame clones and leaves some out. The table has about 76,000 clones, roughly 94% seen once. The specimen comprised peripheral blood, sampled in the third trimester of pregnancy. The clonotype was recovered from a female donor with multiple sclerosis, enrolled in a pregnancy study. The chain employs TRBV15 and TRBJ2-7, with D possibly being TRBD2 (7 bases). The CDR3 loop is CATSRDKGGSSYEQYF. The CDR3 bases are TGTGCCACCAGCAGAGATAAGGGGGGGAGCTCCTACGAGCAGTACTTC.